Each of the 10 T cell receptor beta chains below was sequenced from the same sample in a study of CD8 T cell repertoires and HIV-1 epitope variants. Assay: immunoSEQ multiplex PCR; the TCRdb copy retains only in-frame clones and omits some. The data show 5,700 or so clones, with roughly 69% seen just once and around two fifths held by the top ten. No antigen has been identified for these receptors. Sequencing was performed on cultured CD8+ T cells derived from PBMCs. The origin of the receptors is a male donor with HIV.

DNA for the CDR3: TGTGCCAGCAGCCGAGGGACCACAGATACGCAGTATTTT. This codes for CASSRGTTDTQYF. J is TRBJ2-3 and V is TRBV11-3; D tentatively reads TRBD1 or TRBD2 (5 bases each). Germline V lookup: CDR1 SGHNT, CDR2 YENEEA. The germline V and J ends were trimmed by 5 bases and 2 bases, with 8 bases remaining between them. The CDR3 is 13 residues long.

This clone was seen more than once but under ten times. This chain links TRBV19 with TRBJ2-1; 8 bases line up with TRBD2. This CDR3 contains 14 residues. Germline CDR1 and CDR2: LNHDA and SQIVND (reference sequence). Trimming cost V 8 bases and J 4 bases; bases outside gene matches: 7. The CDR3 protein is CASAAGVIYNEQFF. CDR3 sequence (DNA): TGTGCCAGTGCAGCGGGGGTTATATACAATGAGCAGTTCTTC. Full variable domain (rest looked up from reference TRBV19 and TRBJ2-1): DGGITQSPKYLFRKEGQNVTLSCEQNLNHDAMYWYRQDPGQGLRLIYYSQIVNDFQKGDIAEGYSVSREKKESFPLTVTSAQKNPTAFYLCASAAGVIYNEQFFGPGTRLTVL.

V gene TRBV9 combines with J gene TRBJ2-5; D gene ambiguous. CDR1 and CDR2 from the germline V gene are SGDLS and YYNGEE. V gave up 0 bases and J gave up 4 bases, with 7 bases separating them. This CDR3 has 13 amino acids. The CDR3 DNA follows: TGTGCCAGCAGCGTAGAGCCTAGAGAGACCCAGTACTTC. Its protein is CASSVEPRETQYF.

V gene TRBV7-3 combines with J gene TRBJ2-7, with 8 bases matching TRBD2. The germline V gene encodes CDR1 SGHTA and CDR2 FQGTGA. The CDR3 contains 15 residues. The V and J ends lost 5 bases and 0 bases, in that order; junction bases with no gene match: 6. In DNA, the CDR3 is TGTGCCAGCAGCCGCGCGGGGGGTAGCTCCTACGAGCAGTACTTC. This gives the protein CASSRAGGSSYEQYF.

J is TRBJ1-2 and V is TRBV7-2; no definite D call. Per germline, CDR1 SGHTA and CDR2 FQGNSA. The CDR3 has 14 residues. Deletions cut 5 bases from V and 3 bases from J, with 13 bases between. The CDR3 sequence is CASSPFPEHYGYTF. DNA for the CDR3: TGTGCCAGCAGCCCCTTTCCGGAGCACTATGGCTACACCTTC.

The V call is TRBV28, the J call TRBJ2-3; TRBD1 matches at 11 bases. V lost 7 bases, J lost 3 bases, and 6 bases stayed unmatched. The germline V gene encodes CDR1 MDHEN and CDR2 SYDVKM. The CDR3 loop spans 15 amino acids. CDR3 DNA: TGTGCCAGCACCCCTTGGGACAGGGGGACAGATACGCAGTATTTT. This sequence encodes CASTPWDRGTDTQYF.

The chain links TRBV7-7 to TRBJ2-7; the D gene could be TRBD1 or TRBD2 (5 bases each). The V end was cut by 1 base, the J end by 5 bases, with 12 bases between. Germline CDR1 and CDR2: SSHAT and FNYEAQ (reference sequence). The CDR3 contains 14 residues. This CDR3 reads CASSLVGGADEQYF. The CDR3 nucleotides are TGTGCCAGCAGCTTAGTTGGGGGTGCGGACGAGCAGTACTTC.

This clone was picked up one time. The chain combines TRBV15 with TRBJ2-7, with 8 bases that match TRBD1. V lost 5 bases, J lost 6 bases, and 12 bases stayed unmatched. Germline CDR1 LNHNV, CDR2 YYDKDF (reference sequence). This CDR3 has 15 residues. The CDR3 DNA reads TGTGCCACCAGCCCTCGGACAGGGATGTCTTTCGAGCAGTACTTC. It yields the protein CATSPRTGMSFEQYF.

V gene TRBV27 combines with J gene TRBJ2-7, with TRBD2 identical over 11 bases. The CDR3 extends over 15 amino acids. V lost 1 base to trimming and J lost 3 bases; unmatched junction nucleotides: 2. The germline V gene encodes CDR1 MNHEY and CDR2 SMNVEV (reference sequence). CDR3 in amino acids: CASSLYLAGGYEQYF. Here the CDR3 DNA reads TGTGCCAGCAGTTTATACCTAGCGGGGGGCTACGAGCAGTACTTC.

The chain is built from TRBV2 and TRBJ1-4; D remains ambiguous. Trimming removed 7 bases at V and 4 bases at J, with 13 bases between. Germline CDR1 is SNHLY and CDR2 is FYNNEI. The length of the CDR3 is 14 residues. The CDR3 spells CASTPRRVNEKLFF. As DNA, the CDR3 is TGTGCCAGCACCCCTCGTAGGGTTAATGAAAAACTGTTTTTT.